This TCR beta chain originates from a study of blood T cells in healthy people across ages. This clonotype was counted only a few times. The antigen is unknown. Study conclusions and caveats: Estimates based on one million T cells were treated as lower bounds. Long-lived donors had more naive CD4+ cells and higher diversity than aged donors. It was not known whether donors were CMV positive (a possible confounder of expanded clonotype changes).

Germline-derived CDR1 and CDR2 are MNHEY and SVGAGI. The V gene end was trimmed by 4 bases and the J gene end by 7 bases; junction bases not matched to a gene: 5. The CDR3 has 13 amino acids. Through a sample-barcoded 5' primer and a J-beta primer mix, a second PCR was run for about 7 to 12 cycles. A template-switch adaptor with 12 random nucleotides tagged each cDNA molecule. MiXCR was run by TCRdb on the 5' RACE reads, yielding one entry per CDR3 protein. This sample has under 800,000 distinct CDR3 sequences, with around 21% found just once. J is TRBJ2-3 and V is TRBV6-5, with 7 bases identical to TRBD1. The clonotype comes from a man aged 70-80 years in good health. Material: blood. This CDR3 is CASSSGQAHTQYF. The CDR3 region has the DNA TGTGCCAGCAGTTCCGGACAGGCGCATACGCAGTATTTT.